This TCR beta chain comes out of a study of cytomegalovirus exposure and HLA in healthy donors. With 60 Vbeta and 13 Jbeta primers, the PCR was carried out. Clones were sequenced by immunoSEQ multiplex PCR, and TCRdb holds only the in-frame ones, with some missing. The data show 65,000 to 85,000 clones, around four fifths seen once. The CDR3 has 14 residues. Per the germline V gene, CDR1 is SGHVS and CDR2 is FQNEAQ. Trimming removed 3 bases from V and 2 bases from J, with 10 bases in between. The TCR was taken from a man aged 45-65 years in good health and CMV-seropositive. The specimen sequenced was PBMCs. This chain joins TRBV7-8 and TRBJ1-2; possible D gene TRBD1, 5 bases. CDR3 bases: TGTGCCAGCAGCTTCTCACAGGCCAACTATGGCTACACCTTC. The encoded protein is CASSFSQANYGYTF.